The 2 T cell receptor beta chains below were found in one sample sequenced in a study of cytomegalovirus exposure and HLA in healthy donors (dated by TCRdb to 2017 to 2019). The method behind the library was the immunoSEQ multiplex PCR assay. For the multiplex PCR, a mixture combining 60 forward primers for TCR Vbeta segments and 13 reverse primers for TCR Jbeta segments was used. In its TCRdb copy, this immuneACCESS table keeps in-frame sequences only and misses some clones. Where compared with another copy, unresolved V genes explain less than half of these, and the others have no known cause. A total of about 160,000 clones appear in this sample, roughly 84% of them only once. The leading ten clones occupy roughly 1.5% of the sample. Input material: PBMCs. The receptors shown here come from a male donor in good health and CMV-seronegative.

This chain connects TRBV28 to TRBJ1-4; 8 bases are shared with TRBD1. The ends lost 3 bases at V and 3 bases at J; junction bases unmatched: 6. CDR3 length equals 16 residues. Germline CDR1 MDHEN, CDR2 SYDVKM. The CDR3 loop is CASSFLSTGANEKLFF. CDR3 in DNA: TGTGCCAGCAGTTTTCTGTCGACAGGGGCTAATGAAAAACTGTTTTTT.

J is TRBJ2-1 and V is TRBV4-2, with 15 bases fitting TRBD2. Looked up from germline, CDR1 is LGHNA and CDR2 is YNFKEQ. CDR3 length: 17 residues. Trimming cost V 0 bases and J 7 bases; bases outside gene matches: 4. The CDR3 DNA follows: TGTGCCAGCAGCCAAGATGAGGGGACTAGCGGGAGGAATGAGCAGTTCTTC. Amino acid sequence: CASSQDEGTSGRNEQFF.